The clone carrying this TCR beta chain appeared a single time. As yet, its antigen is unknown. The data were taken from a study of T cell responses to AZD1222 COVID-19 vaccine. Study outcomes and limitations: Spike-specific TCR breadth and depth went up after people got two AZD1222 doses. Unmutated regions of variants are reportedly targeted by nearly half of spike-specific TCRs.

This CDR3 region has 12 residues. Germline CDR1 reads MDHEN; CDR2 reads SYDVKM. Trimming stripped 10 bases from V and 8 bases from J, with 15 bases between. This table comes from immunoSEQ multiplex PCR, and its TCRdb copy is limited to in-frame clones, with some not included. The sample has 99,000 or so clones; approximately 88% are singletons. The sequence was obtained from an adult in good health. This chain joins TRBV28 and TRBJ1-3, with a weak D call TRBD1 (6 bases). The sample here was peripheral blood, taken on day 0 of AZD1222 vaccination. The CDR3 sequence is CATHRVRDTIYF. In nucleotides, the CDR3 is TGTGCCACCCACAGGGTCAGGGACACCATATATTTT.